This entry lists 16 T cell receptor beta chains sequenced from one sample in a study of molecular identifiers for immune sequencing clone quantification. TCRdb reanalysed the PCR reads using MiXCR and keeps one entry per CDR3 protein. The sample records approximately 550,000 distinct CDR3 sequences, 20% to 25% being singletons. Sequences were obtained from naive CD8+ T cells from blood, with Jurkat cell RNA spiked in. Subset noted: FACS-sorted CD8+CD4-CCR7+CD45RA+ naive T cells. These receptors were obtained from a human donor in good health. Some libraries in this study had Jurkat cell RNA spiked in.

This clonotype was counted ten times or more. The genes are TRBV27 and TRBJ1-1; weak D call: TRBD1 (6 bases). CDR3 length: 16 amino acids. CDR1 MNHEY and CDR2 SMNVEV come from the germline V gene (reference sequence). The V and J ends lost 8 bases and 4 bases respectively, with 23 bases between them. This chain's CDR3 is CASGQQGLRVGTEAFF. The CDR3 region has the DNA TGTGCCAGCGGACAACAGGGTCTAAGGGTTGGCACTGAAGCTTTCTTT.

This clonotype has only a few counts. This chain links TRBV30 with TRBJ1-2; D unresolved. The CDR3 totals 13 residues. The V end lost 2 bases, the J end lost 8 bases, and 15 bases lay between the germline ends. Per the germline V gene, CDR1 is GTSNPN and CDR2 is SVGIG (reference sequence). The DNA of the CDR3 is TGTGCCTGGAGTCATGTGGGCCCTCAGGGCTACACCTTC. It encodes CAWSHVGPQGYTF.

This sequence joins TRBV6-5 and TRBJ1-6, with D maybe TRBD1 (6 bases). Germline V gene lookup returns CDR1 MNHEY and CDR2 SVGAGI. Trimming cost V 2 bases and J 0 bases, with 20 bases left between them. This CDR3 spans 20 amino acids. In nucleotides, the CDR3 is TGTGCCAGCAGTTACCGAGGGACACCCGGGGGTAGCTCCTATAATTCACCCCTCCACTTT. This codes for CASSYRGTPGGSSYNSPLHF.

The chain couples TRBV30 to TRBJ2-7, with D hard to call. Trimming removed 8 bases at V and 3 bases at J, with 20 bases between. From germline, CDR1 is GTSNPN and CDR2 SVGIG (reference sequence). This CDR3 comprises 14 residues. The DNA for the CDR3 is TGTGCCCTGGCAGTAAGGAATCGGAGCTACGAGCAGTACTTC. As protein: CALAVRNRSYEQYF.

The chain couples TRBV7-9 to TRBJ2-7; 9 positions agree with TRBD1. The CDR3 is 15 residues long. From germline, CDR1 is SEHNR and CDR2 FQNEAQ (reference sequence). J was trimmed by 2 bases and V by 4 bases; bases with no gene match: 6. The CDR3 reads CASSSGGQGAYEQYF. CDR3 DNA: TGTGCCAGCAGCTCAGGGGGACAGGGAGCCTACGAGCAGTACTTC.

The J gene is TRBJ2-1, the V gene TRBV5-6, with 12 bases aligning to TRBD2. Germline CDR1 is SGHDT and CDR2 is YYEEEE. This CDR3 contains 15 residues. J gave up 8 bases and V 1 base, and 4 bases lay outside the gene matches. CDR3 nucleotides: TGTGCCAGCAGCTTGTCTAGCGGGAGGGGCGATGAGCAGTTCTTC. Protein product: CASSLSSGRGDEQFF.

This clonotype has a count of ten or more. The chain is built from TRBV19 and TRBJ2-1; TRBD2 aligns across 11 bases. The CDR3 contains 16 residues. J lost 4 bases, V lost 1 base, and 3 bases had no gene match. The germline gives CDR1 LNHDA, CDR2 SQIVND (reference sequence). CDR3: CASSIVASGGYNEQFF. CDR3 in DNA: TGTGCCAGTAGTATAGTGGCTAGCGGGGGGTACAATGAGCAGTTCTTC.

This rearrangement joins TRBV4-3 to TRBJ1-2; D might be TRBD1 (5 bases). V shed 0 bases and J shed 4 bases, with 15 bases lying between them. Germline V gene data show CDR1 as LGHNA and CDR2 as YSLEER. The CDR3 has 16 amino acids. Here the CDR3 reads CASSQEEQATSYGYTF. The CDR3 DNA sequence: TGCGCCAGCAGCCAAGAGGAACAGGCCACTAGCTATGGCTACACCTTC.

The rearrangement joins TRBV9 to TRBJ1-2; 10 bases fit TRBD1. The CDR3 runs to 14 residues. Germline-derived CDR1 and CDR2 are SGDLS and YYNGEE. The junction had 4 bases not matched to a gene; V was cut back by 0 bases and J by 8 bases. In DNA form, the CDR3 reads TGTGCCAGCAGCGTAGGGGACAGGGGCGTGGGCTACACCTTC. It codes for CASSVGDRGVGYTF.

This clonotype was seen many times. The chain is built from TRBV5-5 and TRBJ1-1; no clear D gene. Per the germline V gene, CDR1 is SGHKS and CDR2 is YYEKEE (reference sequence). V lost 4 bases and J lost 5, with 12 bases in between. The CDR3 consists of 13 residues. Here the CDR3 reads CASSPSSRTEAFF. Written as DNA, the CDR3 is TGTGCCAGCAGCCCCTCCAGTCGTACTGAAGCTTTCTTT.

In its sample, this clonotype was seen a few times. The rearrangement joins TRBV27 to TRBJ2-7, with D unclear. The V end was cut by 4 bases, the J end by 2 bases, with 9 bases between. This CDR3 is built from 13 residues. CDR1 is MNHEY and CDR2 is SMNVEV in the germline V gene (reference sequence). CDR3 loop: CASSSIPPYEQYF. As DNA, the CDR3 is TGTGCCAGCAGTTCCATCCCGCCCTACGAGCAGTACTTC.

The CDR3 DNA follows: TGTGCCACCAGTGATTCCGGGAGCTCTGGGGCCAACGTCCTGACTTTC. Residues: CATSDSGSSGANVLTF. The chain recombines TRBV24-1 with TRBJ2-6; possibly TRBD2 for D (6 bases). From germline, CDR1 is KGHDR and CDR2 SFDVKD. V was shortened by 2 bases and J by 0 bases, with 7 bases between the two germline ends. There are 16 residues in the CDR3.

This clonotype was counted ten times or more. The V call is TRBV6-2 or TRBV6-3, the J call TRBJ2-3; D may be TRBD1 or TRBD2 (5 bases each). Germline assignment: CDR1 MNHEY and CDR2 SVGEGT. V dropped 4 bases and J dropped 4 bases, with 12 bases sitting between them. The CDR3 totals 14 residues. CDR3: CASSWGPPADTQYF. The CDR3 nucleotides are TGTGCCAGCAGTTGGGGACCTCCTGCAGATACGCAGTATTTT.

This clonotype has ten or more counts. This chain uses TRBV24-1 with TRBJ1-2; no clear D gene. Trimming left V 2 bases short and J 4 bases short, with 1 base between. The length of the CDR3 is 11 residues. The V gene's germline CDR1 is KGHDR and CDR2 SFDVKD. The CDR3: CATSDSYGYTF. For the CDR3, the DNA is TGTGCCACCAGTGATTCCTATGGCTACACCTTC.

As concerns this clonotype: An end of the junction differs from the germline gene, which may be a read error. The rearrangement joins TRBV27 to TRBJ2-7; the match to TRBD1 covers 10 bases. Germline CDR1 reads MNHEY; CDR2 reads SMNVEV (reference sequence). CDR3 length equals 16 residues. The CDR3 coding sequence is TGTGCCGGCAGTCCGACAGGGGGCTGGGTTGAGTACGAGCAGTACTTC. It encodes CAGSPTGGWVEYEQYF.

About this clonotype: With a much larger clone just one base away, this may be a read error. The rearrangement joins TRBV7-9 to TRBJ2-7; a weak D match, TRBD2 (5 bases). The CDR3 is 16 amino acids. Germline V CDR1 and CDR2: SEHNR, FQNEAQ (reference sequence). Between the trimmed V and J ends, which lost 5 bases and 6 bases, there was a span of 23 bases. The CDR3 nucleotides read TGTGCCAGCAGCCCGGTAGCAAACGACCTTCGGGGCGAGCAGTACTTC. It encodes CASSPVANDLRGEQYF.